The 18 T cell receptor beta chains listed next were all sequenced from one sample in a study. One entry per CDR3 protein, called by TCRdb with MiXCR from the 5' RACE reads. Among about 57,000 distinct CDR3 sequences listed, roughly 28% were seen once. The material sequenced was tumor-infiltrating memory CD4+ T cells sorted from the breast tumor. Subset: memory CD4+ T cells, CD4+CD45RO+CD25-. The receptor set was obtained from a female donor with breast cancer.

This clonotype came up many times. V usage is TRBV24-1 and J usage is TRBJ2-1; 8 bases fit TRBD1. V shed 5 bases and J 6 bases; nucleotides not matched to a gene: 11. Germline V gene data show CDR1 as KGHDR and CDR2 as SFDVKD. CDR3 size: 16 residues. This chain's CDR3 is CATSVKDRANGNEQFF. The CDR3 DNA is TGTGCCACCAGTGTAAAGGACAGGGCTAATGGCAATGAGCAGTTCTTC.

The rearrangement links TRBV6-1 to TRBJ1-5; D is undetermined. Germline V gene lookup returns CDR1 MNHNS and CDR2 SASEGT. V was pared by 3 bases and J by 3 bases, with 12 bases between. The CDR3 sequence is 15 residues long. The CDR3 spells CASSEKHFPNQPQHF. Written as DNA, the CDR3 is TGTGCCAGCAGTGAGAAACACTTCCCCAATCAGCCCCAGCATTTT.

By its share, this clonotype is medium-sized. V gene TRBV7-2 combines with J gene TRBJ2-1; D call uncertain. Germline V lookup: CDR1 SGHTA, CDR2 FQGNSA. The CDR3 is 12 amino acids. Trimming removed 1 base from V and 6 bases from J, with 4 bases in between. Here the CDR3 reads CASSLVTNEQFF. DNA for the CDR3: TGTGCCAGCAGCTTAGTAACCAATGAGCAGTTCTTC.

The CDR3 region is CASSLAPQGYYTF. The CDR3 nucleotides read TGCGCCAGCAGCTTGGCCCCACAGGGTTACTACACCTTC. The chain has TRBV5-1 and TRBJ1-2, with D possibly matching TRBD1 (6 bases). Trimming left V 0 bases short and J 10 bases short, with 13 bases between. Germline V gene sequence: CDR1 SGHRS, CDR2 YFSETQ. This CDR3 is 13 amino acids long.

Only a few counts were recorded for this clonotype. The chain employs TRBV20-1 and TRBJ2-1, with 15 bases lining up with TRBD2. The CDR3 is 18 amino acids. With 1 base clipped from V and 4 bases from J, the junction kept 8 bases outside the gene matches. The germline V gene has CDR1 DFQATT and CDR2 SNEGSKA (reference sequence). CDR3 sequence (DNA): TGCAGTGCTAGAGGGGGACTAGCGGGAGGACGGCGGTACAATGAGCAGTTCTTC. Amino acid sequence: CSARGGLAGGRRYNEQFF.

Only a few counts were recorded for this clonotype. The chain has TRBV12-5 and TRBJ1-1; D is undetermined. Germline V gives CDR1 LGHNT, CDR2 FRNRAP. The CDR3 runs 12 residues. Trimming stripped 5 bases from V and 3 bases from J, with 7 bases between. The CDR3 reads CASGTPYTEAFF. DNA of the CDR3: TGTGCTAGTGGTACTCCTTACACTGAAGCTTTCTTT.

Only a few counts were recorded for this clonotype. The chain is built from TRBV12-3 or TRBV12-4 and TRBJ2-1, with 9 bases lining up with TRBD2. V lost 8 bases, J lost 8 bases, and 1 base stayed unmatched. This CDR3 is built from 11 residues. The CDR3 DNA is TGTGCCAGCGGGACTAGCCATGAGCAGTTCTTC. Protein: CASGTSHEQFF.

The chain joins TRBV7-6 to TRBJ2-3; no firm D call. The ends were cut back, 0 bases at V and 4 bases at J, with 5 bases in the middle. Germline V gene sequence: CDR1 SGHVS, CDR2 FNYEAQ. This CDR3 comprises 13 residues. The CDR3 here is CASSLAGPDTQYF. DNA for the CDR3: TGTGCCAGCAGCTTAGCGGGCCCAGATACGCAGTATTTT. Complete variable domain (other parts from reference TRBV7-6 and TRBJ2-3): GAGVSQSPRYKVTKRGQDVALRCDPISGHVSLYWYRQALGQGPEFLTYFNYEAQQDKSGLPNDRFSAERPEGSISTLTIQRTEQRDSAMYRCASSLAGPDTQYFGPGTRLTVL.

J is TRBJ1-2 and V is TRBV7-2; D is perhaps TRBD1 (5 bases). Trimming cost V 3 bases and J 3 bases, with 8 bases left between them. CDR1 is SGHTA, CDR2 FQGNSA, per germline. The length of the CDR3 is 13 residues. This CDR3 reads CASSLARDYGYTF. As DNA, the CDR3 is TGTGCCAGCAGCTTGGCCAGGGACTATGGCTACACCTTC.

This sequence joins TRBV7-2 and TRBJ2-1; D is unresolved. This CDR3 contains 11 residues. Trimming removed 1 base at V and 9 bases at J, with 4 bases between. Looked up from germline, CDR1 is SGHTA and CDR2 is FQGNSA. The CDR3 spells CASSLVREQFF. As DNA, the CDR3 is TGTGCCAGCAGCTTAGTTCGTGAGCAGTTCTTC.

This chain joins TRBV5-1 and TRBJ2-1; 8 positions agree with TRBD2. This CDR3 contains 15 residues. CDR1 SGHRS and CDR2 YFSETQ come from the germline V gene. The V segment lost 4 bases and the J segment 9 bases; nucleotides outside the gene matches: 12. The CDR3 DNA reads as TGCGCCAGCAGCCCCCGGACGGGAGGGTACGGTGAGCAGTTCTTC. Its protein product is CASSPRTGGYGEQFF.

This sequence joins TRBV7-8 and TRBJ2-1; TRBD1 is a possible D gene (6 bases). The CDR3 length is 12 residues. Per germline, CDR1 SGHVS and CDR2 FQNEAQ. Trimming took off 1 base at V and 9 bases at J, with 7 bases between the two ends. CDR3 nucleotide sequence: TGTGCCAGCAGCTTAGAAGGGGGTGAGCAGTTCTTC. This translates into CASSLEGGEQFF.

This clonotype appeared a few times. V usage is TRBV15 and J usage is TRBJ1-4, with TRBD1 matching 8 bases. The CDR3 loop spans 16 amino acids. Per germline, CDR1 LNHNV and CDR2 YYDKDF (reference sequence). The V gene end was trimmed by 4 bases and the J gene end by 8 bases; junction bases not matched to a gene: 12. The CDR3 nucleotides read TGTGCCACCAGCACCCCACCGACAGGGGCGGGGGAAAAACTGTTTTTT. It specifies CATSTPPTGAGEKLFF.

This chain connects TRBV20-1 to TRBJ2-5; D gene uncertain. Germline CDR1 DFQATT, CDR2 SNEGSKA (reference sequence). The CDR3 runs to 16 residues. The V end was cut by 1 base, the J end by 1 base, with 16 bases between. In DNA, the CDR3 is TGCAGTGCTAGAGGGGGTCTGGGAAGGACCCAAGAGACCCAGTACTTC. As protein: CSARGGLGRTQETQYF.

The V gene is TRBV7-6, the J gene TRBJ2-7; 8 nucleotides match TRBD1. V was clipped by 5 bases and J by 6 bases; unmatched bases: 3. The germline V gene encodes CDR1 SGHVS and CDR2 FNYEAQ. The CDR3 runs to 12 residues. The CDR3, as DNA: TGTGCCAGCAGCGCTACAGGGGGCGAGCAGTACTTC. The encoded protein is CASSATGGEQYF.

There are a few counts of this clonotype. For the CDR3, the DNA is TGCAGTGCTAGAGGTGCGCTTGAAGCTTTCTTT. Residues: CSARGALEAFF. The chain recombines TRBV20-1 with TRBJ1-1, with D uncertain. CDR3 length equals 11 residues. Trimming took off 1 base at V and 7 bases at J, with 7 bases between the two ends. The germline V gene has CDR1 DFQATT and CDR2 SNEGSKA (reference sequence).

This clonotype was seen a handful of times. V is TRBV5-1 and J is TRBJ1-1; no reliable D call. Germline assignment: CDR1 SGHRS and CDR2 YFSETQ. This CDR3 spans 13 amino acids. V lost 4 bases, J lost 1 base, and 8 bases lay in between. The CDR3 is CASSENQNTEAFF. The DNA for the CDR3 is TGCGCCAGCAGCGAAAACCAGAACACTGAAGCTTTCTTT. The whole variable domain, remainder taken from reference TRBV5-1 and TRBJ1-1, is KAGVTQTPRYLIKTRGQQVTLSCSPISGHRSVSWYQQTPGQGLQFLFEYFSETQRNKGNFPGRFSGRQFSNSRSEMNVSTLELGDSALYLCASSENQNTEAFFGQGTRLTVV.

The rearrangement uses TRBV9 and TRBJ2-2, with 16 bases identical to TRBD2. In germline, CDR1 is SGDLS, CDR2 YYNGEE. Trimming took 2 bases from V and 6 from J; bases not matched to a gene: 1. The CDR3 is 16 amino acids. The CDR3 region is CASSVGTSGRAGELFF. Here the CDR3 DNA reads TGTGCCAGCAGCGTCGGGACTAGCGGGAGGGCCGGGGAGCTGTTTTTT.